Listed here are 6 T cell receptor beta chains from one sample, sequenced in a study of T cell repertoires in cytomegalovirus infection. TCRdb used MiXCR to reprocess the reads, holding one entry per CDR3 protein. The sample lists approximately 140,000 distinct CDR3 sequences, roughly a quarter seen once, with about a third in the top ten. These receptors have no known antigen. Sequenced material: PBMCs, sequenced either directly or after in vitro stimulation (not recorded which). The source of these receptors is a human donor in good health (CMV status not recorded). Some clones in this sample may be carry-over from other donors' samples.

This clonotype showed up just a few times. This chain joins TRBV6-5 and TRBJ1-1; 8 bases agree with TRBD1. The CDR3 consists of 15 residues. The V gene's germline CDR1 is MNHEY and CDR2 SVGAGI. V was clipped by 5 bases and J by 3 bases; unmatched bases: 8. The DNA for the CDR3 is TGTGCCAGCAGTACGCAGGGGGCGGGAGACACTGAAGCTTTCTTT. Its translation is CASSTQGAGDTEAFF.

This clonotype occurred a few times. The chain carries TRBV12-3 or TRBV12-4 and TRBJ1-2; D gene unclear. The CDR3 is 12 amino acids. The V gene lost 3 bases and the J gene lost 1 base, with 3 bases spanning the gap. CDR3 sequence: CASSFDNYGYTF. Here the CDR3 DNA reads TGTGCCAGCAGTTTCGATAACTATGGCTACACCTTC.

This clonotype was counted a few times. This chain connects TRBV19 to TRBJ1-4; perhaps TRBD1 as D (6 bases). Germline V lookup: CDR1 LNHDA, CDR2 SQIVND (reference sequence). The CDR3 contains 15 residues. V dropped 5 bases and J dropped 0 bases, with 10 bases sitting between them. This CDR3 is CASSSGVTTNEKLFF. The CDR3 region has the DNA TGTGCCAGTAGTTCAGGGGTCACAACTAATGAAAAACTGTTTTTT.

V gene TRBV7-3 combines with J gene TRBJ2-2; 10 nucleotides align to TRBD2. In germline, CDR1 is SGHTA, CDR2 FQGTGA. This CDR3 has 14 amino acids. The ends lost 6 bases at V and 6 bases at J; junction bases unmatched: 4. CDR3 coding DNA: TGTGCCAGCAGAACTAGCGGGATACCCGGGGAGCTGTTTTTT. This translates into CASRTSGIPGELFF. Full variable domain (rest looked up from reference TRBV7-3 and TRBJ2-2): GAGVSQTPSNKVTEKGKYVELRCDPISGHTALYWYRQSLGQGPEFLIYFQGTGAADDSGLPNDRFFAVRPEGSVSTLKIQRTERGDSAVYLCASRTSGIPGELFFGEGSRLTVL.

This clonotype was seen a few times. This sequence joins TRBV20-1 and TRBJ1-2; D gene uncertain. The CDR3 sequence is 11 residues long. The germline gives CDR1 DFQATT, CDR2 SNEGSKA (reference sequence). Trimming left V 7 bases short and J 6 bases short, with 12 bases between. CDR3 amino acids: CSEAKPDGYTF. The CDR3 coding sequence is TGCAGTGAGGCCAAACCAGATGGCTACACCTTC.

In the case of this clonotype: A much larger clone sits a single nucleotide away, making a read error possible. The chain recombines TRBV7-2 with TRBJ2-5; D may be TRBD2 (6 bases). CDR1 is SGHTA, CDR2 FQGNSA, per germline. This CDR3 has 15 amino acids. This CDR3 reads CVSSFAGLVLETQYF. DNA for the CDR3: TGTGTCAGCAGCTTCGCGGGACTCGTCTTGGAGACCCAGTACTTC. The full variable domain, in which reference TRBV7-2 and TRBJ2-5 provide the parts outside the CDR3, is GAGVSQSPSNKVTEKGKDVELRCDPISGHTALYWYRQSLGQGLEFLIYFQGNSAPDKSGLPSDRFSAERTGGSVSTLTIQRTQQEDSAVYLCVSSFAGLVLETQYFGPGTRLLVL.